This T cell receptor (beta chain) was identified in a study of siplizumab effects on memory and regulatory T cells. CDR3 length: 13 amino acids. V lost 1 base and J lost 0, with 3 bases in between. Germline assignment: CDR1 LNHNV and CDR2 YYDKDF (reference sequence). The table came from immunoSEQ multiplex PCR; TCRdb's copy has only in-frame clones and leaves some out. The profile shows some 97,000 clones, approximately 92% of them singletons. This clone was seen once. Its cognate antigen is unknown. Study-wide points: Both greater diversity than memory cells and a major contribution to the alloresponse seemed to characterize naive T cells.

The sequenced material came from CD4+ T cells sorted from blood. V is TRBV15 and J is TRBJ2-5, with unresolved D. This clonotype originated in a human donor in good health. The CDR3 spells CATSRGDQETQYF. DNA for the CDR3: TGTGCCACCAGCAGAGGGGACCAAGAGACCCAGTACTTC.